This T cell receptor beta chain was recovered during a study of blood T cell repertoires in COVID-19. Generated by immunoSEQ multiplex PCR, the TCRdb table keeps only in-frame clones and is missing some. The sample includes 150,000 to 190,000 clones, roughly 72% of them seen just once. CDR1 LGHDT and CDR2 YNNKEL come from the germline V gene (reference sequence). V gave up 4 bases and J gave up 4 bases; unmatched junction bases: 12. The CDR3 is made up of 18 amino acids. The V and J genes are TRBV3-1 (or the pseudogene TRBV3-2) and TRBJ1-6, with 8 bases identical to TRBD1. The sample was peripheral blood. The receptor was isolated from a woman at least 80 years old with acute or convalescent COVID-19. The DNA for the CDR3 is TGTGCCAGCAGCCCAAACAGGGGGGGTGAGGCTTATAATTCACCCCTCCACTTT. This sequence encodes CASSPNRGGEAYNSPLHF.